A selection of T cell receptor beta chains follows, all from one sample in a study of cytomegalovirus exposure and HLA in healthy donors. Here immunoSEQ multiplex PCR was the method, and the copy in TCRdb shows in-frame clones only, minus some. This sample has some 180,000 clones; more than 65% occur once, and the top ten carry around 3.6%. Material for sequencing was PBMCs. Source of these receptors: a middle-aged man in good health and CMV-seropositive. The CDR3 runs from the conserved cysteine through the conserved F or W. D genes are given only for firm matches. Size tells how often a clone was seen (once, few, many) or the class of an expanded clone, and some rows leave it out.

TRBJ2-5	-	TRBV11-2	-	13	TGTGCCAGCAGCTTTGCCGGCGGGGAGACCCAGTACTTC	CASSFAGGETQYF
TRBJ2-1	-	TRBV4-1	-	12	TGCGCCAGCAGCCCAGGCTGGAATGAGCAGTTCTTC	CASSPGWNEQFF
TRBJ2-3	-	TRBV5-4	TRBD2	18	TGTGCCAGCAGCTGGACTAGCGGGGGGATGTATGGCACAGATACGCAGTATTTT	CASSWTSGGMYGTDTQYF
TRBJ1-2	-	TRBV9	-	15	TGTGCCAGCAGCGTAGAGCCAGGCGTTAACTATGGCTACACCTTC	CASSVEPGVNYGYTF
TRBJ2-7	few	TRBV5-1	TRBD2	15	TGTGCCAGCAGCCTAAGGACTAGCGGGAGGTACGAGCAGTACTTC	CASSLRTSGRYEQYF
TRBJ2-7	-	TRBV6-5	-	14	TGTGCCAGCAGTTACCCAACACAGTATGGCGAGCAGTACTTC	CASSYPTQYGEQYF
TRBJ2-3	-	TRBV30	-	12	TGTGCCTGCCACTCAGGGGCAGATACGCAGTATTTT	CACHSGADTQYF
TRBJ2-1	-	TRBV2	-	12	TGTGCCAGCCTCGGCAGGGTCAATGAGCAGTTCTTC	CASLGRVNEQFF
TRBJ2-1	-	TRBV7-3	-	13	TGTGCCAGCAGCCCCGGAGGGGACAATGAGCAGTTCTTC	CASSPGGDNEQFF
TRBJ1-5	-	TRBV2	-	12	TGTGCCAGCAGTGTTACAGATCAGCCCCAGCATTTT	CASSVTDQPQHF
TRBJ2-5	-	TRBV5-1	-	16	TGCGCCAGCAGCTCTCAGGGGGGAAGAACCGAAGAGACCCAGTACTTC	CASSSQGGRTEETQYF
TRBJ2-5	-	TRBV4-2	-	13	TGTGCCAGCAGCCCAGATGAGGGAGAGACCCAGTACTTC	CASSPDEGETQYF
TRBJ2-5	-	TRBV19	TRBD2	13	TGTGCCAGTACCCGGCGGGGGGGGGAGACCCAGTACTTC	CASTRRGGETQYF
TRBJ1-4	-	TRBV6-5	-	15	TGTGCCAGCAGTTTACAGGGCAGGACTAATGAAAAACTGTTTTTT	CASSLQGRTNEKLFF
TRBJ2-7	-	TRBV18	TRBD1	14	TGTGCCAGCCCACAAGGGACAGGGCAGTTTGAGCAGTACTTC	CASPQGTGQFEQYF
TRBJ1-1	-	TRBV2	-	13	TGTGCCAGCAGTGATATGGGAGACACTGAAGCTTTCTTT	CASSDMGDTEAFF
TRBJ2-3	-	TRBV5-1	-	13	TGCGCCAGCAGGGCTAGCGGCACAGATACGCAGTATTTT	CASRASGTDTQYF
TRBJ1-2	-	TRBV16	TRBD1	13	TGTGCCAGCAGCCAGGGACAGCTCTATGGCTACACCTTC	CASSQGQLYGYTF
TRBJ1-5	-	TRBV18	-	14	TGTGCCAGCTCACCAACCGGGTATGATCAGCCCCAGCATTTT	CASSPTGYDQPQHF
TRBJ2-3	-	TRBV4-1	-	14	TGCGCCAGCAGCCAAGTGGGGGGGCCAGATACGCAGTATTTT	CASSQVGGPDTQYF
TRBJ1-6	-	TRBV25-1	-	14	TGTGCCAGCAGCTTACAGGGTGTAGGGTCACCCCTCCACTTT	CASSLQGVGSPLHF
TRBJ2-2	-	TRBV28	-	12	TGTGCCAGCAGTTTACGCACCGGGGAGCTGTTTTTT	CASSLRTGELFF